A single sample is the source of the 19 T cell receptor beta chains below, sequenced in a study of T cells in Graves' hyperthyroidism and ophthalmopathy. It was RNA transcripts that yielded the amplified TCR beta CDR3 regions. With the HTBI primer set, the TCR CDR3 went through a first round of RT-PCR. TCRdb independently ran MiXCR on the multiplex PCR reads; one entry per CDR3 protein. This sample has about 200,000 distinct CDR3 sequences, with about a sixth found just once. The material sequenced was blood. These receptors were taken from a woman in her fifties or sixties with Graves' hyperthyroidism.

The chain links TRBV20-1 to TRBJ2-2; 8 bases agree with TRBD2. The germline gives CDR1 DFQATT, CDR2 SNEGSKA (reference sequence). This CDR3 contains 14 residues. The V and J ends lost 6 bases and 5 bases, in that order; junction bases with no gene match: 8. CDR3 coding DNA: TGCAGTGCCCAGAGCGGGAGAGGTACCGGGGAGCTGTTTTTT. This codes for CSAQSGRGTGELFF.

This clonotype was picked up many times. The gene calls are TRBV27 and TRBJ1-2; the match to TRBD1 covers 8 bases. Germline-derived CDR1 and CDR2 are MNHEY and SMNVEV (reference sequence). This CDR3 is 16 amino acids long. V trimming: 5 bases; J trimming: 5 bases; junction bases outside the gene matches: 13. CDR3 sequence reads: CASSISGQGSLYGYTF. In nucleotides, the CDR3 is TGTGCCAGCAGTATCTCAGGACAGGGTTCATTATATGGCTACACCTTC.

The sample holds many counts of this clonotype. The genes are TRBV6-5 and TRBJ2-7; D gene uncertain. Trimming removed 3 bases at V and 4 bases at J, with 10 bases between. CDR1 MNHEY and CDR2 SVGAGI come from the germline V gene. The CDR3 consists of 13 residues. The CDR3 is CASSYQTEYEQYF. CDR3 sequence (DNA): TGTGCCAGCAGTTATCAGACGGAGTACGAGCAGTACTTC.

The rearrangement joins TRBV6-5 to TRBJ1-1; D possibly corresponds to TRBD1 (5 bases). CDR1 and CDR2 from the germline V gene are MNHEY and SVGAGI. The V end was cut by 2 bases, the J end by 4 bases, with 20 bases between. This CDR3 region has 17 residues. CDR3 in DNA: TGTGCCAGCAGTTACCTAGAACCGGGACCCTGGGGCACTGAAGCTTTCTTT. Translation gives CASSYLEPGPWGTEAFF.

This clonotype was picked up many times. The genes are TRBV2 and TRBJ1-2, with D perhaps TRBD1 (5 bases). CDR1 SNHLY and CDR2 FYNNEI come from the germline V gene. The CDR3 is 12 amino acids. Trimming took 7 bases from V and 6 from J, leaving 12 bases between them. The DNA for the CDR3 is TGTGCCAGCAATGTGGAGGGACATGGCTACACCTTC. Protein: CASNVEGHGYTF. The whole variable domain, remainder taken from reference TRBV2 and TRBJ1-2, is EPEVTQTPSHQVTQMGQEVILRCVPISNHLYFYWYRQILGQKVEFLVSFYNNEISEKSEIFDDQFSVERPDGSNFTLKIRSTKLEDSAMYFCASNVEGHGYTFGSGTRLTVV.

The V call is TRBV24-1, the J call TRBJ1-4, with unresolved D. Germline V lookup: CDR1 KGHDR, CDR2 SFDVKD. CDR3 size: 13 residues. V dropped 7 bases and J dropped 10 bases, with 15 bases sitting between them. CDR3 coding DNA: TGTGCCACCAGCGGGCTCGAAGAGAGAAAACTGTTTTTT. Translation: CATSGLEERKLFF.

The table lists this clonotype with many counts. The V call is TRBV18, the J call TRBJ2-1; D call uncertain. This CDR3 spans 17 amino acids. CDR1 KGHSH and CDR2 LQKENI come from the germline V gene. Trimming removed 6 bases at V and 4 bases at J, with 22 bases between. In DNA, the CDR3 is TGTGCCAGCTCTCCGAGCTACACAGCCCCCGGGTACAATGAGCAGTTCTTC. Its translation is CASSPSYTAPGYNEQFF.

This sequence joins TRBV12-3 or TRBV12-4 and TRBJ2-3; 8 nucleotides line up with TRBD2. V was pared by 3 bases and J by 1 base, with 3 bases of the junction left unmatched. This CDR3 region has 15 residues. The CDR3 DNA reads TGTGCCAGCAGTTTGTCTAGCGGGCGCACAGATACGCAGTATTTT. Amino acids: CASSLSSGRTDTQYF.

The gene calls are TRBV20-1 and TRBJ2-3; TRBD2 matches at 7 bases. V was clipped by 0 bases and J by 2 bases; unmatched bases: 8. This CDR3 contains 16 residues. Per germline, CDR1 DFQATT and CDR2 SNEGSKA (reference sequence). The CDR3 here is CSARDRLADFTDTQYF. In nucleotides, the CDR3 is TGCAGTGCTAGAGATCGACTAGCAGATTTCACAGATACGCAGTATTTT.

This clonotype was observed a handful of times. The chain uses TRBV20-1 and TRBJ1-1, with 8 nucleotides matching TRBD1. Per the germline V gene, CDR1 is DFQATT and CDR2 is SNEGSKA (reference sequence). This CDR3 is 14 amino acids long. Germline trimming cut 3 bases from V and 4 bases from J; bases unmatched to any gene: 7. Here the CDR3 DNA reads TGCAGTGCTAGCCAGGGGGCGAGAGGCACTGAAGCTTTCTTT. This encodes CSASQGARGTEAFF.

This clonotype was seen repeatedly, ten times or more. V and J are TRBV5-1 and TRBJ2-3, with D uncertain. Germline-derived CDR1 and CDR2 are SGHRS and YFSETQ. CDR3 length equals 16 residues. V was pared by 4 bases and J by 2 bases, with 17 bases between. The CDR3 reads CASSPRPLTTTDTQYF. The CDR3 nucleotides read TGCGCCAGCAGCCCCCGACCCCTAACCACCACAGATACGCAGTATTTT.

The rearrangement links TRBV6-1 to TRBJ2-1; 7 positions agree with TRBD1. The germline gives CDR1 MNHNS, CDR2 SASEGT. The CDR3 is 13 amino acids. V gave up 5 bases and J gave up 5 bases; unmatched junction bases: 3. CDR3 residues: CASSKDRNNEQFF. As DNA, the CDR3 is TGTGCCAGCAGTAAGGACAGGAACAATGAGCAGTTCTTC.

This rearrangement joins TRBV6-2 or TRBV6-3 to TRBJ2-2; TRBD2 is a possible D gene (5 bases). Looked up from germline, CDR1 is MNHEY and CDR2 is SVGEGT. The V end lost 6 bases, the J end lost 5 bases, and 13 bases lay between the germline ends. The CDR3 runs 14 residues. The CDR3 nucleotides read TGTGCCAGCAGCCTCGCCGGGGTTACCGGGGAGCTGTTTTTT. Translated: CASSLAGVTGELFF.

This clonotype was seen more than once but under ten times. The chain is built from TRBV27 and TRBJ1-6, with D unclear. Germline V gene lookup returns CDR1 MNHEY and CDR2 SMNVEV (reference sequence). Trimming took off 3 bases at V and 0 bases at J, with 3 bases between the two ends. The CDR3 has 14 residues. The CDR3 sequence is CASSFSSYNSPLHF. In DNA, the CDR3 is TGTGCCAGCAGTTTTAGCTCCTATAATTCACCCCTCCACTTT.

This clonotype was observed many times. This CDR3 reads CASSSGGAVYNEQFF. CDR3 sequence (DNA): TGTGCCAGCAGCTCGGGTGGGGCGGTATACAATGAGCAGTTCTTC. V and J are TRBV7-3 and TRBJ2-1; tentatively, D is TRBD1 (5 bases). V lost 4 bases, J lost 4 bases, and 14 bases lay in between. Germline lookup yields CDR1 SGHTA and CDR2 FQGTGA. The CDR3 spans 15 residues.

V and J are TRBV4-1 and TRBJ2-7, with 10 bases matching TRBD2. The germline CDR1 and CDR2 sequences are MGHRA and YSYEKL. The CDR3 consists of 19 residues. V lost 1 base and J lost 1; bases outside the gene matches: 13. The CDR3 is CASSQGTVASGRASYEQYF. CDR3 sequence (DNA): TGCGCCAGCAGCCAAGGGACAGTCGCTAGCGGGAGAGCATCCTACGAGCAGTACTTC.

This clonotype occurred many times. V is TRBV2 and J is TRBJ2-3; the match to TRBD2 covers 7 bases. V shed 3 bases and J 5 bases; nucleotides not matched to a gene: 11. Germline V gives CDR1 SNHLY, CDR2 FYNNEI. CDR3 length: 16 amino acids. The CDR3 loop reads CASSDLRGSVEDTQYF. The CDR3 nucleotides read TGTGCCAGCAGTGATCTACGCGGGAGCGTGGAAGATACGCAGTATTTT.

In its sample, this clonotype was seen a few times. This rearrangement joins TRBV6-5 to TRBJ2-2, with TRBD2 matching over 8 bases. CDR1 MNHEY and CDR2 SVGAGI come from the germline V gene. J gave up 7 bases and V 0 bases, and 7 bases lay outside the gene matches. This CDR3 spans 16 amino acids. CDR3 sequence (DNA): TGTGCCAGCAGTTACTCCTTTAGCGGGAATGGCGGGGAGCTGTTTTTT. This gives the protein CASSYSFSGNGGELFF.

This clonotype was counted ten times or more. Here the CDR3 reads CASRRRPAQETQYF. The CDR3 nucleotides read TGTGCCAGCAGGAGGCGTCCAGCCCAAGAGACCCAGTACTTC. V usage is TRBV6-1 and J usage is TRBJ2-5; D remains ambiguous. CDR3 length equals 14 residues. V was pared by 6 bases and J by 1 base, with 12 bases between. CDR1 is MNHNS and CDR2 is SASEGT in the germline V gene.